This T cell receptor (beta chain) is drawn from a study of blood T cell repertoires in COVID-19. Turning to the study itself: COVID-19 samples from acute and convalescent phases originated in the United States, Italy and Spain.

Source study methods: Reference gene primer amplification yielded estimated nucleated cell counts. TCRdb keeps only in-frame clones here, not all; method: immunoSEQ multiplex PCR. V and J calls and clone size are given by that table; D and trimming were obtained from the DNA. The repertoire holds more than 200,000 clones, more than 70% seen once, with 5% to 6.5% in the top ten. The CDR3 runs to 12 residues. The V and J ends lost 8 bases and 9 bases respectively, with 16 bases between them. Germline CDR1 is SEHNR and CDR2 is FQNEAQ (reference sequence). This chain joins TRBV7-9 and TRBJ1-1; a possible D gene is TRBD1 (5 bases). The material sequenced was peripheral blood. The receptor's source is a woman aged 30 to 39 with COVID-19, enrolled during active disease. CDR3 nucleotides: TGTGCCAGCTCCAATCTCCGGGGGAAAGCTTTCTTT. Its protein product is CASSNLRGKAFF. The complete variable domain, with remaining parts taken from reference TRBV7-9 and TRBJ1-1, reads DTGVSQNPRHKITKRGQNVTFRCDPISEHNRLYWYRQTLGQGPEFLTYFQNEAQLEKSRLLSDRFSAERPKGSFSTLEIQRTEQGDSAMYLCASSNLRGKAFFGQGTRLTVV.